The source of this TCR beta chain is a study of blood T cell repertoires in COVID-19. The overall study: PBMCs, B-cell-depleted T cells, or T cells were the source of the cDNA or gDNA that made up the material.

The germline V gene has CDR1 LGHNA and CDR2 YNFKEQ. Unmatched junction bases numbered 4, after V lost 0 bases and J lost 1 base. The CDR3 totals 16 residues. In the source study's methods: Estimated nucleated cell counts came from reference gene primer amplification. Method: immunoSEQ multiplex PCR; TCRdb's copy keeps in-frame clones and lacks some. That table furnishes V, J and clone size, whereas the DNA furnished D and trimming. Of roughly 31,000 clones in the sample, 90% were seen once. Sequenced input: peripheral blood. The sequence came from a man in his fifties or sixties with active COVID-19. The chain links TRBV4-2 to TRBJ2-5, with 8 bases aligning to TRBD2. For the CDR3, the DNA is TGTGCCAGCAGCCAAGAAGTCCGGGGGGGCCAAGAGACCCAGTACTTC. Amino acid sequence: CASSQEVRGGQETQYF.